A single sample gave rise to the 24 T cell receptor beta chains below, sequenced in a study of kidney transplant recipient with SARS-CoV-2 infection. TCRdb re-called the reads with MiXCR, one entry per CDR3 protein. The table includes approximately 240,000 distinct CDR3 sequences, under 30% detected once. The specimen was a blood sample, collected at baseline and on approximately day 120 from a kidney transplant recipient. These receptors were collected from a male patient aged 30 to 39 who had COVID-19 and was a kidney transplant recipient. Some T cells may be transferred from the graft donor.

On this clonotype itself: Since a much larger clone is just one base distant, this may be a read error. This sequence joins TRBV2 and TRBJ2-7; 7 bases map to TRBD2. CDR3 length: 11 residues. In germline, CDR1 is SNHLY, CDR2 FYNNEI. The DNA for the CDR3 is TGTGCCAGCGGTGAATTAGCGGGGCAGTACTTC. It codes for CASGELAGQYF.

This clonotype showed up just once. Since a much larger clone is just one base distant, this may be a read error. The J gene is TRBJ1-2, the V gene TRBV30; no definite D call. CDR3 length: 16 residues. Germline CDR1 is GTSNPN and CDR2 is SVGIG (reference sequence). The CDR3 DNA sequence: TGTACCTGGCCGTACCGGCGTTATAGAAAGACCTATGGCTACACCTTC. It specifies CTWPYRRYRKTYGYTF.

In this sample, this clonotype turned up many times. The rearrangement uses TRBV19 and TRBJ2-7, with 7 nucleotides matching TRBD1. Losses at the gene ends were 4 bases for V and 5 bases for J; bases not matched to a gene: 8. The CDR3 has 14 amino acids. CDR1 is LNHDA, CDR2 SQIVND, per germline (reference sequence). CDR3 in amino acids: CASSTRTGPNEQYF. The CDR3 coding sequence is TGTGCCAGTAGTACCAGGACAGGACCGAACGAGCAGTACTTC.

Turning to this clonotype: A read error may be the cause here, since a much bigger clone is one base away. The CDR3 does not end in the conserved phenylalanine or tryptophan, so this is likely a read error. The V and J genes are TRBV2 and TRBJ1-2; no clear D. Trimming removed 7 bases at V and 2 bases at J, with 5 bases between. From germline, CDR1 is SNHLY and CDR2 FYNNEI. This CDR3 is built from 11 residues. The CDR3 reads CASTENYGYTL. The CDR3 DNA reads as TGTGCCAGCACAGAAAACTATGGCTACACCCTC.

A word on this clonotype: Possible read error: a much larger clone is one base away. V is TRBV13 and J is TRBJ2-2; either TRBD1 or TRBD2 may fit D (5 bases each). CDR3 length: 14 residues. The germline V gene encodes CDR1 PRHDT and CDR2 FYEKMQ (reference sequence). DNA of the CDR3: TGTGCCAGCAGCTCGGGGCACGTTCGAGGAGAGCTGCTTTTT. It translates to CASSSGHVRGELLF. Full variable domain (remainder filled in from reference TRBV13 and TRBJ2-2): AAGVIQSPRHLIKEKRETATLKCYPIPRHDTVYWYQQGPGQDPQFLISFYEKMQSDKGSIPDRFSAQQFSDYHSELNMSSLELGDSALYFCASSSGHVRGELLFGEGSRLTVL.

This clonotype was counted once. This may come from a read error, since a much larger clone is one base off. The rearrangement links TRBV20-1 to TRBJ2-5, with 11 bases identical to TRBD2. Per the germline V gene, CDR1 is DFQATT and CDR2 is SNEGSKA (reference sequence). There are 14 residues in the CDR3. Germline trimming cut 6 bases from V and 4 bases from J; bases unmatched to any gene: 7. Here the CDR3 reads CSASSGRAAETQYF. CDR3 nucleotide sequence: TGCAGTGCCAGTAGCGGGAGGGCGGCAGAGACCCAGTACTTC.

The chain combines TRBV19 with TRBJ2-3; D is perhaps TRBD2 (6 bases). CDR1 and CDR2 (germline): LNHDA, SQIVND (reference sequence). The CDR3 is made up of 15 amino acids. V lost 5 bases and J 4 bases, leaving 16 bases between the germline ends. CDR3 nucleotides: TGTGCCAGTAGTTACCGGTCGGGAGCGCCAGATACGCAGTATTTT. Translated, it gives CASSYRSGAPDTQYF.

In regard to this clonotype: A junction boundary mismatches the germline segment, possibly from a read error. In nucleotides, the CDR3 is TGTGCTAGCAGCACGACAATCAGAGACGGAAAGACCTATGGCTACACCTTC. Amino acid sequence: CASSTTIRDGKTYGYTF. V usage is TRBV7-2 and J usage is TRBJ1-2; D not resolved. The CDR3 has 17 amino acids. The V gene's germline CDR1 is SGHTA and CDR2 FQGNSA.

As concerns this clonotype: A much bigger clone sits one base away, suggesting this may be a read error. CDR3 residues: CASSGESLHGKTYGYTF. The CDR3 region has the DNA TGTGCCAGCAGTGGAGAGAGCTTACACGGAAAGACCTATGGCTACACCTTC. V usage is TRBV6-4 and J usage is TRBJ1-2, with D unclear. Per germline, CDR1 MRHNA and CDR2 SNTAGT. The CDR3 totals 17 residues. V shed 4 bases and J shed 4 bases, with 22 bases lying between them.

The V and J genes are TRBV4-2 and TRBJ2-1; D is perhaps TRBD1 (6 bases). The CDR3 is made up of 13 amino acids. V was cut by 5 bases and J by 8 bases, with 13 bases left in between. CDR1 and CDR2 from the germline V gene are LGHNA and YNFKEQ. CDR3 in amino acids: CASSKDSHDEQFF. CDR3 DNA: TGTGCCAGCAGCAAGGACAGTCACGATGAGCAGTTCTTC.

This clonotype has a count of ten or more. The rearrangement links TRBV18 to TRBJ1-1; tentatively, D is TRBD1 (6 bases). The CDR3 extends over 16 amino acids. Germline loops: CDR1 KGHSH, CDR2 LQKENI. The ends were cut back, 1 base at V and 2 bases at J, with 14 bases in the middle. This CDR3 reads CASSPQGGMENTEAFF. The CDR3 coding sequence is TGTGCCAGCTCACCACAGGGGGGAATGGAAAACACTGAAGCTTTCTTT. The complete variable domain, with remaining parts taken from reference TRBV18 and TRBJ1-1, reads NAGVMQNPRHLVRRRGQEARLRCSPMKGHSHVYWYRQLPEEGLKFMVYLQKENIIDESGMPKERFSAEFPKEGPSILRIQQVVRGDSAAYFCASSPQGGMENTEAFFGQGTRLTVV.

To note about this clonotype: Being one base from a much bigger clone, this may be a read error. The rearrangement joins TRBV6-5 to TRBJ1-2, with 11 bases matching TRBD1. The CDR3 runs 14 residues. From germline, CDR1 is MNHEY and CDR2 SVGAGI. The V segment lost 11 bases and the J segment 8 bases; nucleotides outside the gene matches: 13. The CDR3 DNA reads as TGTGCCTGCACTACCGGGACAGGGGGTATCGGCTACACCTTC. As protein: CACTTGTGGIGYTF.

Concerning this clonotype: This may be a read error: a much more frequent sequence differs by one nucleotide. The rearrangement joins TRBV8-2 to TRBJ2-6. TRBV8-2 is described as a pseudogene. This CDR3 is 17 amino acids long. CDR3 DNA sequence: TGTGGCAGACACGAGAGGATAACACAAAGTCAGGCCAACGTCCTGACTTTC. Translation gives CGRHERITQSQANVLTF.

This clonotype was seen more than once but under ten times. The chain links TRBV15 to TRBJ2-6; TRBD1 matches at 12 bases. The J segment lost 4 bases and the V segment lost 3 bases, leaving 10 bases of the junction unmatched. In germline, CDR1 is LNHNV, CDR2 YYDKDF (reference sequence). CDR3 length: 19 amino acids. The CDR3 sequence: CATSRGWGQGAVGANVLTF. For the CDR3, the DNA is TGTGCCACCAGCAGGGGCTGGGGACAGGGGGCGGTGGGGGCCAACGTCCTGACTTTC.

This clonotype has ten or more counts. This rearrangement joins TRBV18 to TRBJ1-1, with a weak D call TRBD1 (5 bases). CDR3 length equals 16 residues. The germline gives CDR1 KGHSH, CDR2 LQKENI. The germline V and J ends were trimmed by 4 bases and 1 base, with 16 bases remaining between them. CDR3 residues: CASSLKTGDGNTEAFF. As DNA, the CDR3 is TGTGCCAGCTCACTAAAAACGGGGGACGGGAACACTGAAGCTTTCTTT.

Turning to this clonotype: Just one base apart from a much larger clone, this may be a read error. This chain links TRBV4-3 with TRBJ1-1; 10 bases agree with TRBD1. The V segment lost 6 bases and the J segment 5 bases; nucleotides outside the gene matches: 6. The CDR3 is 14 residues long. The germline V gene has CDR1 LGHNA and CDR2 YSLEER. CDR3 amino acids: CASSPGTGETEAFF. The CDR3 nucleotides are TGCGCCAGCAGTCCCGGGACAGGGGAAACTGAAGCTTTCTTT.

This clonotype has at least ten counts. The chain links TRBV7-2 to TRBJ1-6, with no clear D. Trimming pared 0 bases from V and 10 bases from J, leaving 10 bases between. CDR1 is SGHTA, CDR2 FQGNSA, per germline. This CDR3 is 14 amino acids long. The CDR3, as DNA: TGTGCCAGCAGCTTAGCGCAGCCCGGATCACCCCTCCACTTT. Amino acids: CASSLAQPGSPLHF. The full variable domain, rest sourced from reference TRBV7-2 and TRBJ1-6, is GAGVSQSPSNKVTEKGKDVELRCDPISGHTALYWYRQSLGQGLEFLIYFQGNSAPDKSGLPSDRFSAERTGGSVSTLTIQRTQQEDSAVYLCASSLAQPGSPLHFGNGTRLTVT.

This clonotype was detected only a few times. The J gene is TRBJ2-5, the V gene TRBV7-6; 8 positions agree with TRBD1. The CDR3 covers 15 residues. Germline loops: CDR1 SGHVS, CDR2 FNYEAQ. With 5 bases clipped from V and 3 bases from J, the junction kept 8 bases outside the gene matches. The CDR3: CASSAMPGGEETQYF. CDR3 bases: TGTGCCAGCAGCGCCATGCCAGGGGGCGAAGAGACCCAGTACTTC. Full variable domain (missing parts from reference TRBV7-6 and TRBJ2-5): GAGVSQSPRYKVTKRGQDVALRCDPISGHVSLYWYRQALGQGPEFLTYFNYEAQQDKSGLPNDRFSAERPEGSISTLTIQRTEQRDSAMYRCASSAMPGGEETQYFGPGTRLLVL.

On this clonotype itself: A much larger clone lies a single base off, so this may be a read error. The DNA for the CDR3 is TGTGCCAGCAGTACCGGGGCGGGGGGGTCACAAGAGACCCAGTACTTC. Its translation: CASSTGAGGSQETQYF. This sequence joins TRBV7-2 and TRBJ2-5; 9 bases align to TRBD2. This CDR3 is built from 16 residues. CDR1 is SGHTA, CDR2 FQGNSA, per germline. J lost 2 bases, V lost 6 bases, and 10 bases had no gene match.

This clonotype was seen repeatedly, ten times or more. The V and J genes are TRBV4-1 and TRBJ1-5, with 10 nucleotides matching TRBD1. Germline loops: CDR1 MGHRA, CDR2 YSYEKL. CDR3 size: 15 residues. The trim removed 1 base at V and 6 bases at J, leaving 3 bases unmatched. This CDR3 reads CASSQGTGGGQPQHF. CDR3 in DNA: TGCGCCAGCAGCCAAGGGACAGGGGGAGGTCAGCCCCAGCATTTT.

This clonotype showed up many times. The chain couples TRBV7-9 to TRBJ1-2; D remains ambiguous. CDR1 is SEHNR, CDR2 FQNEAQ, per germline (reference sequence). V lost 5 bases, J lost 4 bases, and 23 bases lay in between. CDR3 length: 17 residues. CDR3 residues: CASSHWGYHGKTYGYTF. The CDR3 DNA is TGTGCCAGCAGCCACTGGGGATACCATGGAAAGACCTATGGCTACACCTTC.

The sample holds many counts of this clonotype. The chain joins TRBV27 to TRBJ1-3; the D gene is possibly TRBD1 (5 bases). Trimming removed 5 bases at V and 3 bases at J, with 11 bases between. Looked up from germline, CDR1 is MNHEY and CDR2 is SMNVEV (reference sequence). The CDR3 consists of 14 residues. The CDR3 loop is CASSPGGYGNTIYF. The CDR3, as DNA: TGTGCCAGCAGTCCCGGGGGATATGGAAACACCATATATTTT.

Regarding this clonotype: Being one base from a much bigger clone, this may be a read error. The gene calls are TRBV6-5 and TRBJ2-7, with D hard to call. CDR3 size: 14 residues. CDR1 and CDR2 from the germline V gene are MNHEY and SVGAGI. Trimming stripped 6 bases from V and 3 bases from J, with 15 bases between. CDR3 DNA sequence: TGTGCCAGCAGCCTTAGTTTGGAGCGCTACGAGCAGTACTTC. Translated, it gives CASSLSLERYEQYF.

In regard to this clonotype: Possible read error: a much larger clone is one base away. The chain joins TRBV7-9 to TRBJ2-3; D is uncertain. Germline CDR1 is SEHNR and CDR2 is FQNEAQ (reference sequence). The CDR3 is 14 residues long. CDR3 in DNA: TGTGCCAGCAGCTTAGCAGCAAGGGAAGATACGCGGTATTTT. It yields the protein CASSLAAREDTRYF.